Below, one T cell receptor beta chain is given with its context. Germline lookup yields CDR1 MNHNS and CDR2 SASEGT. V lost 0 bases and J lost 9, with 9 bases in between. This CDR3 is 13 amino acids long. This specimen belongs to a study of blood T cell repertoires in COVID-19. Study information: Collection of acute and convalescent COVID-19 samples took place in the United States, Italy and Spain. T cells, B-cell-depleted T cells, or PBMCs provided the cDNA or gDNA that served as material.

Under the authors' procedure: From reference gene primer amplification, estimates of nucleated cell counts were derived. The repertoire was sequenced with immunoSEQ multiplex PCR; TCRdb's copy has only in-frame clones and lacks some. The D gene and trimming were derived from the DNA, and the V and J assignments and clone size from that table. The data hold around 80,000 clones, with about 87% observed a single time. What was sequenced was peripheral blood. The TCR comes from an elderly man with active or convalescent COVID-19. The chain employs TRBV6-1 and TRBJ2-1; D is uncertain. The CDR3 coding sequence is TGTGCCAGCAGTGAAGCGCATGTCGGTGAGCAGTTCTTC. This codes for CASSEAHVGEQFF.